A single sample gave rise to the 15 T cell receptor beta chains below, sequenced in a study of blood T cell repertoires in COVID-19. The data were produced by immunoSEQ multiplex PCR, yet TCRdb's version contains in-frame clones alone and is incomplete. The data hold roughly 410,000 clones, with approximately 89% observed a single time. Sequenced sample: peripheral blood. The receptor source for this set is a woman aged 55-75 years with COVID-19, enrolled during active disease.

The chain has TRBV11-3 and TRBJ2-2; D is possibly TRBD2 (6 bases). This CDR3 has 15 residues. Germline assignment: CDR1 SGHNT and CDR2 YENEEA. Trimming cost V 5 bases and J 5 bases, with 15 bases left between them. The CDR3 DNA reads as TGTGCCAGCAGCAAAGACTGGGCGGGAACCGGGGAGCTGTTTTTT. Translation: CASSKDWAGTGELFF.

This clone was counted once. The V call is TRBV5-6, the J call TRBJ1-1; weak D call: TRBD1 (5 bases). There are 14 residues in the CDR3. Trimming stripped 4 bases from V and 3 bases from J, with 13 bases between. Germline V lookup: CDR1 SGHDT, CDR2 YYEEEE. The CDR3 here is CASSLGPGDTEAFF. The CDR3 nucleotides are TGTGCCAGCAGCCTTGGACCGGGGGACACTGAAGCTTTCTTT.

There are a few counts of this clone. V usage is TRBV3-1 (or the pseudogene TRBV3-2) and J usage is TRBJ2-3, with 8 bases fitting TRBD2. CDR3 length: 16 residues. The V segment lost 5 bases and the J segment 4 bases; nucleotides outside the gene matches: 11. CDR1 is LGHDT and CDR2 is YNNKEL in the germline V gene (reference sequence). The CDR3 sequence is CASSALSGGGPDTQYF. The DNA for the CDR3 is TGTGCCAGCAGCGCCCTAAGCGGGGGCGGCCCAGATACGCAGTATTTT.

The sample holds one count of this clone. Here the CDR3 DNA reads TGTGCCAGCAGTCGGAATGCCGGACAGGGGGCCGAGCAGTACTTC. It encodes CASSRNAGQGAEQYF. The rearrangement links TRBV11-2 to TRBJ2-7; 11 bases agree with TRBD1. V lost 6 bases, J lost 6 bases, and 10 bases stayed unmatched. CDR1 SGHAT and CDR2 FQNNGV come from the germline V gene. This CDR3 region has 15 residues.

The CDR3 DNA sequence: TGTGCCAGCAGCCCAAGGGCCGGGGACGAGCAGTACTTC. Protein product: CASSPRAGDEQYF. This chain uses TRBV9 with TRBJ2-7, with a tentative D call TRBD2 (5 bases). The V gene's germline CDR1 is SGDLS and CDR2 YYNGEE. V lost 4 bases, J lost 5 bases, and 13 bases lay in between. This CDR3 spans 13 amino acids.

This sequence joins TRBV18 and TRBJ2-5; TRBD1 is a possible D gene (6 bases). V lost 2 bases and J 5 bases, leaving 9 bases between the germline ends. Per the germline V gene, CDR1 is KGHSH and CDR2 is LQKENI. The CDR3 spans 13 residues. In DNA form, the CDR3 reads TGTGCCAGCTCACCAGGGGGCTGGGAGACCCAGTACTTC. Translating it yields CASSPGGWETQYF.

The rearrangement links TRBV29-1 to TRBJ2-1; 14 nucleotides agree with TRBD2. The CDR3 has 15 residues. Losses at the gene ends were 7 bases for V and 6 bases for J; bases not matched to a gene: 8. Germline CDR1 and CDR2: SQVTM and ANQGSEA. The CDR3 reads CSAPRTSGGFNEQFF. CDR3 nucleotide sequence: TGCAGCGCTCCCAGGACTAGCGGGGGGTTCAATGAGCAGTTCTTC.

The V and J genes are TRBV5-1 and TRBJ2-7; 7 bases map to TRBD1. CDR3 length equals 15 residues. Germline assignment: CDR1 SGHRS and CDR2 YFSETQ. Trimming took 0 bases from V and 2 from J; bases not matched to a gene: 5. The chain's CDR3 is CASSLGHRGTYEQYF. The CDR3 coding sequence is TGCGCCAGCAGCTTGGGACACAGGGGAACCTACGAGCAGTACTTC.

V gene TRBV18 combines with J gene TRBJ1-4; D is perhaps TRBD1 (5 bases). Trimming stripped 0 bases from V and 4 bases from J, with 12 bases between. Germline lookup yields CDR1 KGHSH and CDR2 LQKENI. CDR3 length: 16 amino acids. As DNA, the CDR3 is TGTGCCAGCTCACCACCGGCAGGGCACCTTAATGAAAAACTGTTTTTT. Residues: CASSPPAGHLNEKLFF.

This clone was counted once. The chain is built from TRBV6-5 and TRBJ2-3; D unresolved. The ends were cut back, 10 bases at V and 2 bases at J, with 16 bases in the middle. Germline loops: CDR1 MNHEY, CDR2 SVGAGI. This CDR3 contains 14 residues. CDR3: CATRLSIPTDTQYF. CDR3 sequence (DNA): TGTGCCACCCGCCTGTCTATACCCACAGATACGCAGTATTTT.

This clone was picked up one time. The chain combines TRBV5-1 with TRBJ2-3, with TRBD2 identical over 7 bases. V was pared by 2 bases and J by 1 base, with 10 bases of the junction left unmatched. The CDR3 has 17 amino acids. Germline assignment: CDR1 SGHRS and CDR2 YFSETQ. The CDR3 loop reads CASSFLPLGGGTDTQYF. CDR3 DNA sequence: TGCGCCAGCAGCTTTCTACCCTTGGGGGGGGGCACAGATACGCAGTATTTT. Supplemented by reference TRBV5-1 and TRBJ2-3, the full variable domain reads KAGVTQTPRYLIKTRGQQVTLSCSPISGHRSVSWYQQTPGQGLQFLFEYFSETQRNKGNFPGRFSGRQFSNSRSEMNVSTLELGDSALYLCASSFLPLGGGTDTQYFGPGTRLTVL.

CDR3 coding DNA: TGTGCCAGCAGCCTCCGAAGGACAGGGTACATCGAGCAGTACTTC. This codes for CASSLRRTGYIEQYF. This rearrangement joins TRBV11-2 to TRBJ2-7; 8 bases fit TRBD1. V lost 5 bases, J lost 6 bases, and 12 bases stayed unmatched. Germline CDR1 is SGHAT and CDR2 is FQNNGV. This CDR3 has 15 amino acids.

V is TRBV6-6 and J is TRBJ1-3; 7 nucleotides agree with TRBD1. The CDR3 is 16 amino acids. Germline loops: CDR1 MNHNY, CDR2 SVGAGI (reference sequence). With 2 bases clipped from V and 0 bases from J, the junction kept 4 bases outside the gene matches. The CDR3 DNA reads as TGTGCCAGCAGTTACCCGGACAGGACCTCTGGAAACACCATATATTTT. Translating it yields CASSYPDRTSGNTIYF.

The V gene is TRBV27, the J gene TRBJ1-1; TRBD1 might be the D (6 bases). This CDR3 region has 14 residues. Germline loops: CDR1 MNHEY, CDR2 SMNVEV (reference sequence). V shed 7 bases and J shed 4 bases, with 16 bases lying between them. The CDR3 region is CASTLNRDGTEAFF. The CDR3 DNA reads TGTGCCAGCACTCTAAACAGGGACGGCACTGAAGCTTTCTTT.

This clone came up once. The V and J genes are TRBV5-1 and TRBJ2-5; 9 bases are a match to TRBD2. CDR1 SGHRS and CDR2 YFSETQ come from the germline V gene. J gave up 5 bases and V 4 bases, and 9 bases lay outside the gene matches. The CDR3 runs 15 residues. CDR3 in DNA: TGCGCCAGCAGCCGGCGGGGGGGCCCCGCGGAGACCCAGTACTTC. Its translation: CASSRRGGPAETQYF.